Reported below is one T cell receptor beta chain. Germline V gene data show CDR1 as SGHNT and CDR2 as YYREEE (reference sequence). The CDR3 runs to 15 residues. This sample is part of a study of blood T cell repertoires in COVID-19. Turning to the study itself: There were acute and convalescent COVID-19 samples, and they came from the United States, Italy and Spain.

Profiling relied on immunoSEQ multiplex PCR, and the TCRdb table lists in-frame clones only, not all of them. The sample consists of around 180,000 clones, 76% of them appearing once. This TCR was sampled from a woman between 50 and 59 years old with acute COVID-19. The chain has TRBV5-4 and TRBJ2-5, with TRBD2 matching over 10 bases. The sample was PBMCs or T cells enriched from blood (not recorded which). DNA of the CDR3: TGTGCGCACAACTTGACGACTAGCGGGCAAGAGACCCAGTACTTC. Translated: CAHNLTTSGQETQYF.